The 5 T cell receptor beta chains given below trace back to one sample, sequenced in a study of CD8+ T cells in alopecia areata. Following RNA extraction, reverse transcription yielded cDNA that acted as the sequencing template. TCRdb keeps only in-frame clones here, not all; method: immunoSEQ multiplex PCR. This table has 130,000 to 150,000 clones, around 86% appearing once. Sequences were derived from CD8+ T cells sorted from blood, sampled at week 0. These receptor sequences come from a human donor with alopecia areata.

The gene calls are TRBV7-9 and TRBJ2-1; a possible D gene is TRBD2 (6 bases). Per the germline V gene, CDR1 is SEHNR and CDR2 is FQNEAQ (reference sequence). Deletions cut 4 bases from V and 7 bases from J, with 8 bases between. This CDR3 has 12 amino acids. The CDR3, as DNA: TGTGCCAGCAGCTCGACTAGTAATGAGCAGTTCTTC. Translated, it gives CASSSTSNEQFF.

This chain connects TRBV27 to TRBJ2-1, with D perhaps being TRBD1 or TRBD2 (5 bases each). The V gene's germline CDR1 is MNHEY and CDR2 SMNVEV (reference sequence). The CDR3 is 14 amino acids. With 0 bases removed from V and 9 bases from J, the gap between germline ends came to 12 bases. CDR3 DNA sequence: TGTGCCAGCAGTTTATCGGCTGGGGGTGGTGAGCAGTTCTTC. This codes for CASSLSAGGGEQFF.

The chain combines TRBV5-1 with TRBJ2-4; the match to TRBD1 covers 8 bases. V lost 4 bases, J lost 3 bases, and 3 bases stayed unmatched. CDR1 SGHRS and CDR2 YFSETQ come from the germline V gene. CDR3 length equals 14 residues. CDR3 sequence (DNA): TGCGCCAGCAGCAACGACAGGGGCAAAAACATTCAGTACTTC. Translation: CASSNDRGKNIQYF.

The genes are TRBV6-1 and TRBJ2-1, with TRBD2 matching 9 bases. This CDR3 is 16 amino acids long. CDR1 MNHNS and CDR2 SASEGT come from the germline V gene. V trimming: 0 bases; J trimming: 7 bases; junction bases outside the gene matches: 7. Here the CDR3 DNA reads TGTGCCAGCAGTGAAGCCGGCGGGGGGGCTATTAATGAGCAGTTCTTC. It translates to CASSEAGGGAINEQFF.

This clone appeared a single time. This chain uses TRBV5-6 with TRBJ2-1; D is undetermined. This CDR3 region has 13 residues. The germline V gene has CDR1 SGHDT and CDR2 YYEEEE. V dropped 4 bases and J dropped 7 bases, with 12 bases sitting between them. The CDR3 DNA sequence: TGTGCCAGCAGCCGGCGGTCTAGTAATGAGCAGTTCTTC. This translates into CASSRRSSNEQFF.